This TCR beta chain was observed in a study of T cells after yellow fever vaccination. The sample holds many counts of this clonotype. MiXCR, applied by TCRdb to the 5' RACE reads, yields one record per CDR3 protein. The repertoire holds some 110,000 distinct CDR3 sequences, approximately 7.1% seen once, with roughly 2.8% in the top ten. This sample comprised CD4+ T cells sorted from PBMCs, obtained about 41 days after the first yellow fever vaccination. The TCR was taken from a man aged 18-30 years who received the YFV17D yellow fever vaccine.

The CDR3 coding sequence is TGCAGTGCGAGACAGTCTAATGAAAAACTGTTTTTT. This gives the protein CSARQSNEKLFF. V and J are TRBV20-1 and TRBJ1-4; D possibly corresponds to TRBD1 (5 bases). Per germline, CDR1 DFQATT and CDR2 SNEGSKA (reference sequence). V was pared by 6 bases and J by 3 bases, with 8 bases between. The CDR3 extends over 12 amino acids.